The 4 T cell receptor beta chains given below trace back to one sample, sequenced in a study of CD8+CD57+ T cells in acquired aplastic anemia. The authors sequenced patients whose flow cytometry had shown CD8+CD57+ cell expansion. Genomic DNA acted as the template from which TCR beta VDJ combination and CDR3 sequence profiling were carried out. TCRdb used MiXCR to reprocess the reads, holding one entry per CDR3 protein. The sample lists about 220,000 distinct CDR3 sequences; 40% to 50% were seen once. Source material: sorted CD4+, CD8+, or CD8+CD57+ T cells (not recorded which) from PBMCs. These receptors all stem from a human donor with aplastic anemia.

The chain links TRBV9 to TRBJ2-2, with D perhaps TRBD1 (5 bases). This CDR3 region has 14 residues. V gave up 3 bases and J gave up 5 bases, with 11 bases separating them. Germline CDR1 is SGDLS and CDR2 is YYNGEE. The CDR3 DNA sequence: TGTGCCAGCAGCGGATCCAGGGAAACCGGGGAGCTGTTTTTT. Translated: CASSGSRETGELFF.

CDR3 sequence reads: CASSPLAGGLLDTQYF. The CDR3 DNA is TGTGCCAGCAGTCCGCTAGCGGGGGGACTTTTAGATACGCAGTATTTT. This rearrangement joins TRBV6-4 to TRBJ2-3; 11 nucleotides line up with TRBD2. CDR3 length: 16 residues. Germline CDR1 MRHNA, CDR2 SNTAGT. V was pared by 5 bases and J by 5 bases, with 9 bases of the junction left unmatched.

In its sample, this clonotype was seen many times. CDR3 DNA: TGTGCCAGCAGCTTCTTCAGGGTCGTTGCCGGGGAGCTGTTTTTT. It translates to CASSFFRVVAGELFF. The V call is TRBV7-9, the J call TRBJ2-2, with D possibly TRBD1 on 5 matching bases. Germline values: CDR1 SEHNR, CDR2 FQNEAQ (reference sequence). CDR3 length: 15 residues. V dropped 3 bases and J dropped 6 bases, with 14 bases sitting between them.

CDR3 amino acids: CASSEAGGGSNYGYTF. CDR3 bases: TGTGCCAGCAGTGAAGCGGGGGGAGGCTCTAACTATGGCTACACCTTC. V gene TRBV2 combines with J gene TRBJ1-2; D perhaps matches TRBD1 (5 bases). Germline assignment: CDR1 SNHLY and CDR2 FYNNEI. V lost 0 bases and J 0 bases, leaving 11 bases between the germline ends. The length of the CDR3 is 16 residues.